What follows are 31 T cell receptor beta chains derived from one specimen sequenced in a study of blood T cell repertoires in COVID-19. The table came from immunoSEQ multiplex PCR; TCRdb's copy has only in-frame clones and leaves some out. The table records 60,000 to 85,000 clones, 90% of them present only once. Specimen: peripheral blood. These receptors came from a man aged 50-59 years with acute or convalescent COVID-19.

J is TRBJ1-1 and V is TRBV6-4; the match to TRBD1 covers 8 bases. The ends lost 3 bases at V and 3 bases at J; junction bases unmatched: 9. Germline V gene lookup returns CDR1 MRHNA and CDR2 SNTAGT. The CDR3 extends over 16 amino acids. CDR3 residues: CASSDLCSGGDTEAFF. The CDR3 DNA follows: TGTGCCAGCAGTGATCTTTGTTCAGGGGGCGACACTGAAGCTTTCTTT.

The chain employs TRBV4-1 and TRBJ2-3, with no clear D. V lost 0 bases to trimming and J lost 0 bases, with 10 bases between them. CDR1 MGHRA and CDR2 YSYEKL come from the germline V gene. The CDR3 is made up of 16 amino acids. CDR3 in DNA: TGCGCCAGCAGCCAAGAGGGCCCATTTAGCACAGATACGCAGTATTTT. Amino acid sequence: CASSQEGPFSTDTQYF.

J is TRBJ1-1 and V is TRBV5-1; D is ambiguous. With 5 bases removed from V and 3 bases from J, the gap between germline ends came to 20 bases. Germline CDR1 SGHRS, CDR2 YFSETQ. The CDR3 is 16 residues long. The CDR3 coding sequence is TGCGCCAGCAGATCCGGTAGCCAGACGAGATACACTGAAGCTTTCTTT. Translated: CASRSGSQTRYTEAFF. The full variable domain, in which reference TRBV5-1 and TRBJ1-1 provide the parts outside the CDR3, is KAGVTQTPRYLIKTRGQQVTLSCSPISGHRSVSWYQQTPGQGLQFLFEYFSETQRNKGNFPGRFSGRQFSNSRSEMNVSTLELGDSALYLCASRSGSQTRYTEAFFGQGTRLTVV.

CDR3 amino acids: CASSLSLNEQFF. CDR3 DNA: TGTGCCAGCAGTCTATCCCTTAATGAGCAGTTCTTC. The rearrangement joins TRBV12-3 or TRBV12-4 to TRBJ2-1; no definite D call. V dropped 5 bases and J dropped 7 bases, with 9 bases sitting between them. The CDR3 length is 12 residues.

The rearrangement uses TRBV12-3 or TRBV12-4 and TRBJ2-5; no definite D call. The CDR3 is made up of 11 amino acids. The V gene lost 6 bases and the J gene lost 5 bases, with 7 bases spanning the gap. The CDR3 reads CASSRGETQYF. CDR3 coding DNA: TGTGCCAGCAGCCGTGGCGAGACCCAGTACTTC.

The CDR3 nucleotides are TGCAGCGGCGTAGGGGTTCAAGAGACCCAGTACTTC. Amino acid sequence: CSGVGVQETQYF. This chain uses TRBV29-1 with TRBJ2-5; D might be TRBD1 (5 bases). Trimming stripped 7 bases from V and 2 bases from J, with 11 bases between. The CDR3 extends over 12 amino acids. The V gene's germline CDR1 is SQVTM and CDR2 ANQGSEA. Full variable domain (missing parts from reference TRBV29-1 and TRBJ2-5): SAVISQKPSRDICQRGTSLTIQCQVDSQVTMMFWYRQQPGQSLTLIATANQGSEATYESGFVIDKFPISRPNLTFSTLTVSNMSPEDSSIYLCSGVGVQETQYFGPGTRLLVL.

The chain recombines TRBV29-1 with TRBJ2-5; the match to TRBD2 covers 11 bases. The CDR3 is 13 residues long. V was pared by 7 bases and J by 5 bases, with 6 bases of the junction left unmatched. Looked up from germline, CDR1 is SQVTM and CDR2 is ANQGSEA. The CDR3 here is CSAMSSGRETQYF. CDR3 DNA sequence: TGCAGCGCGATGTCTAGCGGGAGGGAGACCCAGTACTTC. The variable domain in full, completed from reference TRBV29-1 and TRBJ2-5, reads SAVISQKPSRDICQRGTSLTIQCQVDSQVTMMFWYRQQPGQSLTLIATANQGSEATYESGFVIDKFPISRPNLTFSTLTVSNMSPEDSSIYLCSAMSSGRETQYFGPGTRLLVL.

The chain employs TRBV28 and TRBJ1-5; 9 bases map to TRBD1. V was clipped by 3 bases and J by 6 bases; unmatched bases: 6. Germline CDR1 is MDHEN and CDR2 is SYDVKM. The CDR3 consists of 15 residues. The CDR3: CASSLGQGGTQPQHF. The DNA of the CDR3 is TGTGCCAGCAGTTTGGGACAGGGAGGCACTCAGCCCCAGCATTTT.

This clone was recorded once. The chain employs TRBV28 and TRBJ1-4; 10 positions match TRBD1. The V and J ends lost 1 base and 10 bases, in that order; junction bases with no gene match: 6. Looked up from germline, CDR1 is MDHEN and CDR2 is SYDVKM. This CDR3 contains 15 residues. The CDR3 DNA is TGTGCCAGCAGTTTATCTCGACAGGGGGCGGGAAAACTGTTTTTT. This gives the protein CASSLSRQGAGKLFF.

The rearrangement uses TRBV2 and TRBJ2-1, with TRBD1 identical over 10 bases. Germline V gene sequence: CDR1 SNHLY, CDR2 FYNNEI. The CDR3 runs to 16 residues. J lost 9 bases, V lost 5 bases, and 13 bases had no gene match. For the CDR3, the DNA is TGTGCCAGCAGTCCACGACCCGGACAGGGGGTGGTTGAGCAGTTCTTC. Encoded protein: CASSPRPGQGVVEQFF. The full variable domain, rest sourced from reference TRBV2 and TRBJ2-1, is EPEVTQTPSHQVTQMGQEVILRCVPISNHLYFYWYRQILGQKVEFLVSFYNNEISEKSEIFDDQFSVERPDGSNFTLKIRSTKLEDSAMYFCASSPRPGQGVVEQFFGPGTRLTVL.

This chain connects TRBV7-2 to TRBJ2-5, with 13 bases matching TRBD2. J was trimmed by 2 bases and V by 5 bases; bases with no gene match: 8. The CDR3 spans 17 residues. From germline, CDR1 is SGHTA and CDR2 FQGNSA. The CDR3 region is CASSLFGTSGVQETQYF. The DNA of the CDR3 is TGTGCCAGCAGCCTGTTCGGGACTAGCGGGGTTCAAGAGACCCAGTACTTC. Full variable domain (outside the CDR3, taken from reference TRBV7-2 and TRBJ2-5): GAGVSQSPSNKVTEKGKDVELRCDPISGHTALYWYRQSLGQGLEFLIYFQGNSAPDKSGLPSDRFSAERTGGSVSTLTIQRTQQEDSAVYLCASSLFGTSGVQETQYFGPGTRLLVL.

The rearrangement uses TRBV5-1 and TRBJ2-5; 8 positions match TRBD2. CDR1 is SGHRS, CDR2 YFSETQ, per germline. This CDR3 region has 17 residues. V trimming: 4 bases; J trimming: 5 bases; junction bases outside the gene matches: 16. The CDR3 is CASSPGGGTAMWETQYF. CDR3 DNA sequence: TGCGCCAGCAGCCCGGGGGGGGGCACCGCGATGTGGGAGACCCAGTACTTC.

The chain is built from TRBV4-2 and TRBJ1-2; 9 bases match TRBD1. Germline values: CDR1 LGHNA, CDR2 YNFKEQ. The CDR3 length is 13 residues. Trimming at V came to 4 bases and at J to 3 bases, leaving 0 bases not matched to a gene. DNA of the CDR3: TGTGCCAGCAGCCGGGACAGGGACTATGGCTACACCTTC. This codes for CASSRDRDYGYTF.

The rearrangement uses TRBV10-3 and TRBJ1-2; 8 bases match TRBD1. This CDR3 has 15 residues. Unmatched junction bases numbered 7, after V lost 4 bases and J lost 3 bases. Germline assignment: CDR1 ENHRY and CDR2 SYGVKD. In DNA form, the CDR3 reads TGTGCCATCAGTGGAGCAGGGGGCGCTGACTATGGCTACACCTTC. Its translation: CAISGAGGADYGYTF.

The chain uses TRBV5-1 and TRBJ2-5, with 9 bases matching TRBD2. The CDR3 covers 17 residues. CDR1 and CDR2 (germline): SGHRS, YFSETQ. V lost 7 bases to trimming and J lost 5 bases; unmatched junction nucleotides: 18. The CDR3 DNA follows: TGCGCCAGCGGCCCGGGGCGGGAGGGCCGTGGAGGGGAGACCCAGTACTTC. Translation: CASGPGREGRGGETQYF.

The chain links TRBV5-6 to TRBJ2-3; TRBD2 matches at 9 bases. V was pared by 0 bases and J by 7 bases, with 9 bases of the junction left unmatched. The CDR3 totals 16 residues. Germline V gene sequence: CDR1 SGHDT, CDR2 YYEEEE. CDR3 protein: CASSLVAGGPVNTQYF. As DNA, the CDR3 is TGTGCCAGCAGCTTGGTGGCGGGGGGGCCTGTAAATACGCAGTATTTT.

The chain couples TRBV7-8 to TRBJ2-5; 12 nucleotides agree with TRBD1. Germline trimming cut 4 bases from V and 9 bases from J; bases unmatched to any gene: 15. The CDR3 is 17 residues long. Germline CDR1 is SGHVS and CDR2 is FQNEAQ. In DNA, the CDR3 is TGTGCCAGCAGCTCCACCTGGGACAGGGGGCGGGTAGGGGCCCAGTACTTC. It is translated as CASSSTWDRGRVGAQYF.

The rearrangement uses TRBV11-2 and TRBJ1-1; 9 positions match TRBD1. Germline loops: CDR1 SGHAT, CDR2 FQNNGV. The V and J ends lost 1 base and 10 bases, in that order; junction bases with no gene match: 4. This CDR3 is built from 13 residues. The CDR3 spells CASSLVRDRVAFF. CDR3 bases: TGTGCCAGCAGCTTAGTAAGGGACAGGGTAGCTTTCTTT.

V is TRBV7-2 and J is TRBJ2-3; D is unresolved. The CDR3 has 15 amino acids. The ends were cut back, 1 base at V and 1 base at J, with 9 bases in the middle. CDR1 and CDR2 from the germline V gene are SGHTA and FQGNSA. CDR3 in DNA: TGTGCCAGCAGCTTAGGGCAAACCGGCACAGATACGCAGTATTTT. Encoded protein: CASSLGQTGTDTQYF.

The genes are TRBV29-1 and TRBJ2-4; D is possibly TRBD2 (6 bases). Germline values: CDR1 SQVTM, CDR2 ANQGSEA. Trimming removed 0 bases at V and 12 bases at J, with 9 bases between. The CDR3 is made up of 11 amino acids. CDR3 DNA: TGCAGCGTTGAAGATGGACTAACTCAGTACTTC. This codes for CSVEDGLTQYF.

The CDR3 DNA follows: TGTGCCAGCAGCCAACGACAGGCCTCCTACGAGCAGTACTTC. Translation: CASSQRQASYEQYF. The chain employs TRBV3-1 (or the pseudogene TRBV3-2) and TRBJ2-7, with D possibly TRBD1 on 6 matching bases. V was shortened by 2 bases and J by 0 bases, with 8 bases between the two germline ends. Germline lookup yields CDR1 LGHDT and CDR2 YNNKEL (reference sequence). This CDR3 has 14 residues.

Note on this clone: This sample includes further DNA sequences coding for the same CDR3. The chain employs TRBV6-5 and TRBJ1-1; D call uncertain. The CDR3 consists of 14 residues. V lost 2 bases to trimming and J lost 1 base, with 8 bases between them. Germline V gene data show CDR1 as MNHEY and CDR2 as SVGAGI. The CDR3 loop reads CASSYGGTNTEAFF. In DNA form, the CDR3 reads TGTGCCAGCAGTTACGGCGGAACGAACACTGAAGCTTTCTTT.

V is TRBV5-6 and J is TRBJ2-7; maybe TRBD1 (5 bases). The CDR3 spans 14 residues. The germline V gene encodes CDR1 SGHDT and CDR2 YYEEEE. V lost 0 bases and J lost 4, with 11 bases in between. The CDR3 loop is CASSLGRVTYEQYV. CDR3 coding DNA: TGTGCCAGCAGCTTGGGCAGGGTTACATACGAGCAGTACGTC.

The CDR3 loop is CASSRGASGDLQETQYF. The CDR3 DNA is TGTGCCAGCAGCCGTGGGGCATCGGGTGACCTCCAAGAGACCCAGTACTTC. The chain recombines TRBV3-1 (or the pseudogene TRBV3-2) with TRBJ2-5, with D perhaps matching TRBD1 (5 bases). The CDR3 sequence is 17 residues long. The germline gives CDR1 LGHDT, CDR2 YNNKEL (reference sequence). V lost 4 bases to trimming and J lost 1 base, with 19 bases between them.

V gene TRBV5-1 combines with J gene TRBJ2-2, with 8 bases lining up with TRBD1. With 0 bases clipped from V and 0 bases from J, the junction kept 4 bases outside the gene matches. Germline V gene data show CDR1 as SGHRS and CDR2 as YFSETQ. CDR3 size: 17 residues. CDR3 amino acids: CASSLVDRGPNTGELFF. The CDR3 coding sequence is TGCGCCAGCAGCTTGGTCGACAGGGGCCCGAACACCGGGGAGCTGTTTTTT.

The rearrangement links TRBV13 to TRBJ2-5, with 9 nucleotides matching TRBD2. The CDR3 is 15 residues long. In germline, CDR1 is PRHDT, CDR2 FYEKMQ (reference sequence). The ends lost 4 bases at V and 5 bases at J; junction bases unmatched: 8. The CDR3 loop is CASSWTSARGETQYF. In nucleotides, the CDR3 is TGTGCCAGCAGCTGGACTAGCGCCAGAGGGGAGACCCAGTACTTC.

This clone was observed a few times. The V call is TRBV9, the J call TRBJ2-5; 16 nucleotides match TRBD2. After removal of 3 bases from V and 5 bases from J, the junction contained 7 bases not matched to a gene. CDR3 length equals 17 residues. Per the germline V gene, CDR1 is SGDLS and CDR2 is YYNGEE. The CDR3 bases are TGTGCCAGCAGCGGCGGGACTAGCGGGGGGGCCGGGGAGACCCAGTACTTC. Encoded protein: CASSGGTSGGAGETQYF.

The chain joins TRBV28 to TRBJ1-3, with D possibly TRBD1 on 5 matching bases. Trimming removed 8 bases from V and 0 bases from J, with 11 bases in between. The CDR3 has 14 residues. Germline V gene data show CDR1 as MDHEN and CDR2 as SYDVKM. The CDR3 loop is CASYSGSSGNTIYF. In DNA form, the CDR3 reads TGTGCCAGCTATTCAGGGTCCTCTGGAAACACCATATATTTT.

The chain couples TRBV3-1 (or the pseudogene TRBV3-2) to TRBJ1-5, with D hard to call. V lost 5 bases and J 4 bases, leaving 15 bases between the germline ends. Germline values: CDR1 LGHDT, CDR2 YNNKEL (reference sequence). The CDR3 has 15 amino acids. In nucleotides, the CDR3 is TGTGCCAGCAGCAATACCGGGTCCTCGAATCAGCCCCAGCATTTT. It translates to CASSNTGSSNQPQHF.

This chain uses TRBV28 with TRBJ2-7; no clear D gene. Trimming removed 6 bases from V and 3 bases from J, with 12 bases in between. Per the germline V gene, CDR1 is MDHEN and CDR2 is SYDVKM. The CDR3 has 13 amino acids. The CDR3 DNA reads as TGTGCCAGCAGCCCAACAGACAACTACGAGCAGTACGTC. Translating it yields CASSPTDNYEQYV.

V and J are TRBV19 and TRBJ2-7, with unresolved D. Germline V gene data show CDR1 as LNHDA and CDR2 as SQIVND (reference sequence). The CDR3 sequence is 14 residues long. Trimming shortened V by 5 bases and J by 0 bases, and 11 bases separated the two germline ends. The CDR3 sequence is CASSPAVSSYEQYF. The CDR3 DNA follows: TGTGCCAGTAGTCCGGCGGTGAGCTCCTACGAGCAGTACTTC.